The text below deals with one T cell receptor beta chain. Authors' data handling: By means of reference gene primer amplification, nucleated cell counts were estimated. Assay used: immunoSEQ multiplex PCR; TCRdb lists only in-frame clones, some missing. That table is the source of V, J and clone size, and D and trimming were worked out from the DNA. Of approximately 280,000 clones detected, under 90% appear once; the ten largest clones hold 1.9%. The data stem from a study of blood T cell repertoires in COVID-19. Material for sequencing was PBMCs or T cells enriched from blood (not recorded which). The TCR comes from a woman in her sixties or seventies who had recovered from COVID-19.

Here the CDR3 DNA reads TGTGCCAGCAGCCCGGGACAGAGGAACACTGAAGCTTTCTTT. Protein: CASSPGQRNTEAFF. The chain employs TRBV6-5 and TRBJ1-1, with 7 bases lining up with TRBD1. V lost 6 bases, J lost 1 base, and 5 bases stayed unmatched. Germline V gives CDR1 MNHEY, CDR2 SVGAGI. This CDR3 comprises 14 residues.